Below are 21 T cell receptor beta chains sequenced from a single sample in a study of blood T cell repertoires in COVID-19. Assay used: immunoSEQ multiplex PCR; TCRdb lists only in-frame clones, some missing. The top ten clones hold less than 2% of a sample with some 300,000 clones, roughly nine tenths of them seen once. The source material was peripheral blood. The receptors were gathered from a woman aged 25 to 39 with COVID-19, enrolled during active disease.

CDR3 sequence (DNA): TGTGCCAGCTCACGGACAGCCGAAGAGACCCAGTACTTC. This codes for CASSRTAEETQYF. The chain links TRBV18 to TRBJ2-5, with D tentatively TRBD1 (6 bases). Trimming pared 4 bases from V and 3 bases from J, leaving 9 bases between. The CDR3 has 13 residues. CDR1 and CDR2 from the germline V gene are KGHSH and LQKENI.

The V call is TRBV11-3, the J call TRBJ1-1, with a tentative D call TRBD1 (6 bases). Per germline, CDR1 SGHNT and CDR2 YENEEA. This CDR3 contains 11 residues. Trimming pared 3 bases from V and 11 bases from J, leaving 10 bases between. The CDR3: CASSFRGYAFF. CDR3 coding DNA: TGTGCCAGCAGCTTTAGGGGGTACGCTTTCTTT. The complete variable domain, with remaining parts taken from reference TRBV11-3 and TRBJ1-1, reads EAGVVQSPRYKIIEKKQPVAFWCNPISGHNTLYWYLQNLGQGPELLIRYENEEAVDDSQLPKDRFSAERLKGVDSTLKIQPAELGDSAVYLCASSFRGYAFFGQGTRLTVV.

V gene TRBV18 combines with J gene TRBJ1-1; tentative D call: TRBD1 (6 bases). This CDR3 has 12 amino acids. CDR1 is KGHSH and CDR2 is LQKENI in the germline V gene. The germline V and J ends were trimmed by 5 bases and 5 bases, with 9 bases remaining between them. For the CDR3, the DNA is TGTGCCAGCTCAGAGGGGGGGACTGAAGCTTTCTTT. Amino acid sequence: CASSEGGTEAFF.

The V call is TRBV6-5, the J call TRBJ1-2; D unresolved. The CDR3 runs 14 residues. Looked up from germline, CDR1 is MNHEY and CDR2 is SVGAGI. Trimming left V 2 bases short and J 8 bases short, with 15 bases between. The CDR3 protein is CASSYRSVGFGYTF. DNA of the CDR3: TGTGCCAGCAGTTACCGGTCAGTCGGGTTCGGCTACACCTTC.

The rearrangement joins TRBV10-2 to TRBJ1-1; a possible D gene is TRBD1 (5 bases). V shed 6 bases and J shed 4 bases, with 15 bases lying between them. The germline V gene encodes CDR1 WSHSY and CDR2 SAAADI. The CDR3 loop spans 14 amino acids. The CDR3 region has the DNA TGCGCCAGCAGCCCGGGGGGACGGGGCACTGAAGCTTTCTTT. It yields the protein CASSPGGRGTEAFF.

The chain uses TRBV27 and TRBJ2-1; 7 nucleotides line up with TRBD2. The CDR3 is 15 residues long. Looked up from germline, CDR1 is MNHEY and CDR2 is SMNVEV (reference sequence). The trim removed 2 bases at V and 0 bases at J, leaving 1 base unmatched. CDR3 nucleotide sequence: TGTGCCAGCAGTTTACGGGGGGTCTCCTACAATGAGCAGTTCTTC. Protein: CASSLRGVSYNEQFF.

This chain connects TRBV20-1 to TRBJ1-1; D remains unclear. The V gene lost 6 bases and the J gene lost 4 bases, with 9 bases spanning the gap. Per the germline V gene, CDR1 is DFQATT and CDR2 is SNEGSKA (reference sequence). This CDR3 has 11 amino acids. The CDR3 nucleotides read TGCAGTGCCAACCGGGGCACTGAAGCTTTCTTT. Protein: CSANRGTEAFF.

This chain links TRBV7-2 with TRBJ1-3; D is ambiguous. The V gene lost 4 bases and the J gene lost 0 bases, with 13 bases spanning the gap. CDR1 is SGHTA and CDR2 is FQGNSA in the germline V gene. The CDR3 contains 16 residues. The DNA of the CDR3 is TGTGCCAGCAGCTCCGGACTGCCCAACTCTGGAAACACCATATATTTT. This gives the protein CASSSGLPNSGNTIYF. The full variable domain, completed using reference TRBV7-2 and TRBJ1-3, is GAGVSQSPSNKVTEKGKDVELRCDPISGHTALYWYRQSLGQGLEFLIYFQGNSAPDKSGLPSDRFSAERTGGSVSTLTIQRTQQEDSAVYLCASSSGLPNSGNTIYFGEGSWLTVV.

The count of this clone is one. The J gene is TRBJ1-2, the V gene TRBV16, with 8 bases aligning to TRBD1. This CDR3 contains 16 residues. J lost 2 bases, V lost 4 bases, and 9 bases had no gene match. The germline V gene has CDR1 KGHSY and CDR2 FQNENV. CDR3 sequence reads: CASSPTTQGANYGYTF. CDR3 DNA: TGTGCCAGCAGCCCCACGACTCAGGGGGCAAACTATGGCTACACCTTC.

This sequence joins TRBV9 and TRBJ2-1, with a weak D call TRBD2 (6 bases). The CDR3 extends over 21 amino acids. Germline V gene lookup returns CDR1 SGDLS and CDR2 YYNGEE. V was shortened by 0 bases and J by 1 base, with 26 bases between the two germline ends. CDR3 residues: CASSVDPYAGSRSHSYNEQFF. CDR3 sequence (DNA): TGTGCCAGCAGCGTAGACCCGTACGCCGGGAGCCGATCTCATTCCTACAATGAGCAGTTCTTC.

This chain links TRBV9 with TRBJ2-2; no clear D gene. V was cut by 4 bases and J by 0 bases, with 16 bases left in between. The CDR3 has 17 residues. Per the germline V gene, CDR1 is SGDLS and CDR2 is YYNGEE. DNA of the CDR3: TGTGCCAGCAGCTTCCCACCTACTGTCGCGAACACCGGGGAGCTGTTTTTT. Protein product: CASSFPPTVANTGELFF.

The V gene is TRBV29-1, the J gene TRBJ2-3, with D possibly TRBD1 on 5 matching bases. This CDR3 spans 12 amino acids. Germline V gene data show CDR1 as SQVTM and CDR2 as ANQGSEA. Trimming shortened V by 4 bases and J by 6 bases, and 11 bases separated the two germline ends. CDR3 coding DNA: TGCAGCGTTGGTGGGGCCCCGGATACGCAGTATTTT. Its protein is CSVGGAPDTQYF.

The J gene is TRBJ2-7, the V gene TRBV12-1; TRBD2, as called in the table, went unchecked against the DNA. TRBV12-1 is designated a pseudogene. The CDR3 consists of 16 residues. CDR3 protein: CASSPPGTSSSFEQYV. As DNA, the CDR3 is TGTGCCAGCAGCCCCCCGGGGACTAGCAGTTCTTTCGAGCAGTACGTC.

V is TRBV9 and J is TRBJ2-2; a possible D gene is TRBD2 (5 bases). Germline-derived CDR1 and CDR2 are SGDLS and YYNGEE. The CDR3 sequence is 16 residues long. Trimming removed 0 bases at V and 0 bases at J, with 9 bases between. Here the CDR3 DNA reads TGTGCCAGCAGCGTAGCTCCAGCGGCGAACACCGGGGAGCTGTTTTTT. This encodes CASSVAPAANTGELFF. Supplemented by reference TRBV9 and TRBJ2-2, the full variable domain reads DSGVTQTPKHLITATGQRVTLRCSPRSGDLSVYWYQQSLDQGLQFLIQYYNGEERAKGNILERFSAQQFPDLHSELNLSSLELGDSALYFCASSVAPAANTGELFFGEGSRLTVL.

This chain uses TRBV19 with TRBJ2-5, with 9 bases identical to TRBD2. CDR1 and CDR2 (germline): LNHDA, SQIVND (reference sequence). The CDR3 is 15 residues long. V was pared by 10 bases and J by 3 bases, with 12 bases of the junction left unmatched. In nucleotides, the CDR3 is TGTGCCACCTCTAAGGGCGGGGGGGCCGAAGAGACCCAGTACTTC. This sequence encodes CATSKGGGAEETQYF.

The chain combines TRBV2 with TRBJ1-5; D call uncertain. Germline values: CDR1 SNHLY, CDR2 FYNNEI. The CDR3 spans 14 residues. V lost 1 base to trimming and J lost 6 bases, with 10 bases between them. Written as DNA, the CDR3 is TGTGCCAGCAGTGAAGTCCAGGCGGGTCAGCCCCAGCATTTT. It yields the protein CASSEVQAGQPQHF.

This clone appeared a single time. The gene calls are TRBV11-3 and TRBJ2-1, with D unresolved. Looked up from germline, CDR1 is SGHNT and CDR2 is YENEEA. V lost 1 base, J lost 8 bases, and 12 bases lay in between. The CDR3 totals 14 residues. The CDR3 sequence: CASSLGSGFDEQFF. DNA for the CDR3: TGTGCCAGCAGCTTAGGCTCCGGGTTCGATGAGCAGTTCTTC.

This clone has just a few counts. This CDR3 reads CSAREEGPLHF. Here the CDR3 DNA reads TGCAGTGCTAGAGAGGAGGGACCCCTCCACTTT. J is TRBJ1-6 and V is TRBV20-1; the D is unclear. CDR3 length equals 11 residues. Per the germline V gene, CDR1 is DFQATT and CDR2 is SNEGSKA (reference sequence). Trimming took 0 bases from V and 12 from J, leaving 6 bases between them.

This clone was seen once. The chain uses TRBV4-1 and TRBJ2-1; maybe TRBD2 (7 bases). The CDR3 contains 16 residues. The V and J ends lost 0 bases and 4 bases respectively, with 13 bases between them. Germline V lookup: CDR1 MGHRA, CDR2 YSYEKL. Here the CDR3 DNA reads TGCGCCAGCAGCCAAGATCCGCGGGGGCTATACAATGAGCAGTTCTTC. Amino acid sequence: CASSQDPRGLYNEQFF.

Here the CDR3 reads CASSDRDWDQPQHF. CDR3 in DNA: TGTGCCAGCTCCGACAGGGATTGGGACCAGCCCCAGCATTTT. The chain recombines TRBV18 with TRBJ1-5; TRBD1 matches at 7 bases. The CDR3 loop spans 14 amino acids. CDR1 and CDR2 (germline): KGHSH, LQKENI. V lost 6 bases and J lost 7; bases outside the gene matches: 9.

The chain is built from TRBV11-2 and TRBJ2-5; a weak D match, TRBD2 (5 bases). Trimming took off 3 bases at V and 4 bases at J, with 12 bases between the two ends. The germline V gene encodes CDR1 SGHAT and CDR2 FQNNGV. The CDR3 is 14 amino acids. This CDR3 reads CASSFIPGGETQYF. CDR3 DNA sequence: TGTGCCAGCAGCTTTATCCCAGGAGGAGAGACCCAGTACTTC.